The 16 T cell receptor beta chains below all came from one sample that was sequenced in a study of T cell clonality in common variable immunodeficiency. Study outcomes and limitations: Fewer deletions and N-nucleotide insertions were reportedly seen in common variable immunodeficiency TCR beta sequences.

These receptors' antigens are unknown. TCRdb's copy holds only in-frame clones and misses some; the assay was immunoSEQ multiplex PCR. The sample table sets out about 15,000 clones. The material sequenced was peripheral blood mononuclear cells. The receptors were gathered from a human donor with common variable immunodeficiency.

By frequency, this clone is medium-sized. The read halts 3 residues ahead of the CDR3 end, with the missing end drawn from the germline J gene. V usage is TRBV19 and J usage is TRBJ2-7; TRBD1 matches 9 bases. Germline lookup yields CDR1 LNHDA and CDR2 SQIVND (reference sequence). V shed 5 bases, J shed 0 bases, and the junction held 5 bases outside the gene matches. CDR3 length: 15 amino acids. The sequenced CDR3 bases are TGTGCCAGTAGTGGCCGGGACAGGGCCTCCTACGAG. Translation: CASSGRDRASYE. In full, the CDR3 reads CASSGRDRASYEQYF.

A note on this clone: The CDR3 is cut off 3 residues early in the read; its end comes from the germline J gene. V is TRBV7-8 and J is TRBJ2-5, with TRBD2 identical over 7 bases. This CDR3 spans 16 amino acids. The ends lost 3 bases at V and 1 base at J; junction bases unmatched: 8. Germline V gene sequence: CDR1 SGHVS, CDR2 FQNEAQ. Partial CDR3 DNA: TGTGCCAGCAGCTTCCCGGGACGCGGGGGCCAAGAGACC. Residues: CASSFPGRGGQET. In full, the CDR3 reads CASSFPGRGGQETQYF.

Of note for this clone: The read ends 3 residues early relative to the CDR3; the germline J gene fills the gap. This chain joins TRBV20-1 and TRBJ2-1; the match to TRBD2 covers 9 bases. Germline V gene data show CDR1 as DFQATT and CDR2 as SNEGSKA (reference sequence). The V segment lost 1 base and the J segment 1 base; nucleotides outside the gene matches: 11. This CDR3 comprises 18 residues. CDR3 in amino acids: CSARGHSGRIRSYNEQFF. The sequenced part of the CDR3 DNA is TGCAGTGCTAGAGGACACAGCGGGAGGATCCGTTCCTACAATGAG.

Details on this clone: The read comes to an end 3 residues before the CDR3 does, leaving the germline J gene to fill in the end. The chain employs TRBV20-1 and TRBJ2-3; 9 bases line up with TRBD2. Looked up from germline, CDR1 is DFQATT and CDR2 is SNEGSKA (reference sequence). CDR3 length equals 15 residues. V trimming: 1 base; J trimming: 1 base; junction bases outside the gene matches: 3. Partial CDR3 DNA: TGCAGTGCTAGAGGGACTAGCGTCGGCACAGATACG. This gives the protein CSARGTSVGTDT. The CDR3 as a whole reads CSARGTSVGTDTQYF.

About this clone: The CDR3 end is not reached by the read, which stops 3 residues before it; the germline J gene fills it in. The V and J genes are TRBV5-1 and TRBJ2-3, with D possibly matching TRBD2 (5 bases). V was pared by 0 bases and J by 4 bases, with 18 bases between. Germline CDR1 SGHRS, CDR2 YFSETQ. The CDR3 covers 17 residues. CDR3 region: CASSLVGLARLSDTQYF. The CDR3 DNA, read in part, is TGCGCCAGCAGCTTGGTAGGCTTAGCGAGGTTATCAGATACG. The whole variable domain, filled in from reference TRBV5-1 and TRBJ2-3, reads KAGVTQTPRYLIKTRGQQVTLSCSPISGHRSVSWYQQTPGQGLQFLFEYFSETQRNKGNFPGRFSGRQFSNSRSEMNVSTLELGDSALYLCASSLVGLARLSDTQYFGPGTRLTVL.

Concerning this clone itself: The CDR3 is cut off 3 residues early in the read; its end comes from the germline J gene. This chain uses TRBV7-8 with TRBJ2-7; TRBD2 aligns across 7 bases. Trimming at V came to 1 base and at J to 3 bases, leaving 9 bases not matched to a gene. The CDR3 covers 16 residues. Germline V CDR1 and CDR2: SGHVS, FQNEAQ. The chain's CDR3 is CASSLGLAASIYEQYF. The CDR3 bases that were read are TGTGCCAGCAGCTTAGGGCTAGCGGCCTCTATCTACGAG.

Measured by frequency, this clone is medium-sized. Partial CDR3 DNA: TGCAGCGTTGCAGGCGGGGGTATGAACACTGAA. It encodes CSVAGGGMNTE. The full CDR3 reads CSVAGGGMNTEAFF. The chain recombines TRBV29-1 with TRBJ1-1, with D tentatively TRBD1 (5 bases). Read sequence stops 3 residues before the CDR3 end, and the germline J gene provides the missing end. CDR1 and CDR2 from the germline V gene are SQVTM and ANQGSEA. The CDR3 totals 14 residues. The V end lost 4 bases, the J end lost 0 bases, and 12 bases lay between the germline ends.

In regard to this clone: The observed sequence ends 3 residues before the CDR3 terminus, with the missing tail filled in from the germline J gene. The chain has TRBV20-1 and TRBJ1-6; no definite D call. This CDR3 contains 16 residues. Germline CDR1 DFQATT, CDR2 SNEGSKA (reference sequence). The V end lost 7 bases, the J end lost 0 bases, and 16 bases lay between the germline ends. The sequenced CDR3 bases are TGCAGTGTCCCGTCACGCGGGAGCTCCTATAATTCACCC. This sequence encodes CSVPSRGSSYNSP. The whole CDR3 reads CSVPSRGSSYNSPLHF.

This CDR3 reads CASSLGRGQNTDTQYF. Incomplete CDR3 DNA: TGCGCCAGCAGCTTGGGCCGGGGACAGAACACAGATACG. This chain joins TRBV5-1 and TRBJ2-3; TRBD1 aligns across 7 bases. The sequence runs out 3 residues before the end of the CDR3; the remainder is reconstructed from the germline J gene. The CDR3 has 16 amino acids. V shed 0 bases, J shed 2 bases, and the junction held 6 bases outside the gene matches. Germline V gives CDR1 SGHRS, CDR2 YFSETQ.

Concerning this clone: The CDR3 is cut off 3 residues early in the read; its end comes from the germline J gene. This chain joins TRBV7-3 and TRBJ2-1; the D gene is possibly TRBD1 (6 bases). From germline, CDR1 is SGHTA and CDR2 FQGTGA. Between the trimmed V and J ends, which lost 4 bases and 0 bases, there was a span of 10 bases. CDR3 size: 15 residues. The CDR3 loop reads CASSSSGDSYNEQFF. The part of the CDR3 DNA that was read is TGTGCCAGCAGCTCCTCAGGGGACTCCTACAATGAG. Complete variable domain (other parts from reference TRBV7-3 and TRBJ2-1): GAGVSQTPSNKVTEKGKYVELRCDPISGHTALYWYRQSLGQGPEFLIYFQGTGAADDSGLPNDRFFAVRPEGSVSTLKIQRTERGDSAVYLCASSSSGDSYNEQFFGPGTRLTVL.

Comments on this clone: The observed sequence ends 3 residues before the CDR3 terminus, with the missing tail filled in from the germline J gene. The J gene is TRBJ1-2, the V gene TRBV18; D remains ambiguous. Germline lookup yields CDR1 KGHSH and CDR2 LQKENI. This CDR3 is built from 14 residues. V was cut by 5 bases and J by 1 base, with 11 bases left in between. CDR3 sequence reads: CASSTGSLNYGYTF. CDR3 DNA, as far as it was read: TGTGCCAGCTCAACGGGGTCTCTTAACTATGGC.

Notes on this clone: The read terminates 3 residues ahead of where the CDR3 ends, so the germline J gene completes it. V usage is TRBV29-1 and J usage is TRBJ2-7; 7 positions agree with TRBD1. The ends lost 1 base at V and 2 bases at J; junction bases unmatched: 2. This CDR3 is 13 amino acids long. Germline V gene data show CDR1 as SQVTM and CDR2 as ANQGSEA. This CDR3 reads CSVEGTGTYEQYF. The sequenced part of the CDR3 DNA is TGCAGCGTTGAAGGGACAGGTACCTACGAG.

Regarding this clone: With the read ending 3 residues before the CDR3 end, the germline J gene is used to fill in that end. The chain joins TRBV11-3 to TRBJ2-7; D is possibly TRBD1 (6 bases). The CDR3 length is 14 residues. Trimming took 8 bases from V and 0 from J, leaving 14 bases between them. Germline loops: CDR1 SGHNT, CDR2 YENEEA. CDR3 region: CASGPGQYSYEQYF. CDR3 DNA, as far as it was read: TGTGCCAGCGGCCCGGGACAATACTCCTACGAG.

As regards this clone: The CDR3 extends 3 residues past the end of the read, so its final part is completed from the germline J gene. The chain uses TRBV29-1 and TRBJ1-2; D possibly corresponds to TRBD1 (5 bases). Germline CDR1 reads SQVTM; CDR2 reads ANQGSEA. The length of the CDR3 is 15 residues. The V end lost 6 bases, the J end lost 3 bases, and 20 bases lay between the germline ends. Incomplete CDR3 DNA: TGCAGCGTCAGGTTGGCCAGACAGCTCGACTATGGC. It is translated as CSVRLARQLDYG. The CDR3 in full is CSVRLARQLDYGYTF.

Notes on this clone: Sequencing ends 3 residues short of the CDR3 end; the germline J gene provides the rest. The V call is TRBV11-2, the J call TRBJ2-5; unclear D gene. Germline CDR1 SGHAT, CDR2 FQNNGV. The length of the CDR3 is 12 residues. V was shortened by 4 bases and J by 5 bases, with 8 bases between the two germline ends. CDR3 amino acids: CASSSNSETQYF. CDR3 DNA (partial): TGTGCCAGCAGCTCCAACAGTGAGACC.

In terms of frequency, this clone is medium-sized (0.01 to 0.1%). Read data end 3 residues before the CDR3 end; the end is taken from the germline J gene. J is TRBJ2-5 and V is TRBV2; either TRBD1 or TRBD2 may supply D (5 bases each). The CDR3 length is 11 residues. V lost 10 bases to trimming and J lost 3 bases, with 9 bases between them. CDR1 and CDR2 (germline): SNHLY, FYNNEI. The chain's CDR3 is CANQGEETQYF. The covered CDR3 bases are TGTGCCAATCAGGGAGAAGAGACC.